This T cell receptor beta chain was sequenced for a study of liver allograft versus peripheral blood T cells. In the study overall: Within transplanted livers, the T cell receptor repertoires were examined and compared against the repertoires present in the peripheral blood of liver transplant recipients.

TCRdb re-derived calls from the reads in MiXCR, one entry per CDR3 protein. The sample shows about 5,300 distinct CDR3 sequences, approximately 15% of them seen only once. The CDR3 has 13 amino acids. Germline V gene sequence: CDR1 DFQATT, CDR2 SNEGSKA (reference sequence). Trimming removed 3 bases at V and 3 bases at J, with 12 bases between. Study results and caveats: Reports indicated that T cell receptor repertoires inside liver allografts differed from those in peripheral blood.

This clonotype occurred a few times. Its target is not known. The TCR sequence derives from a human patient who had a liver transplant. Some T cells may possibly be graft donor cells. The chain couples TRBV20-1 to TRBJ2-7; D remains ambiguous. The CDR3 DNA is TGCAGTGCTAGTGCCGGGCTTCACTACGAGCAGTACTTC. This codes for CSASAGLHYEQYF.